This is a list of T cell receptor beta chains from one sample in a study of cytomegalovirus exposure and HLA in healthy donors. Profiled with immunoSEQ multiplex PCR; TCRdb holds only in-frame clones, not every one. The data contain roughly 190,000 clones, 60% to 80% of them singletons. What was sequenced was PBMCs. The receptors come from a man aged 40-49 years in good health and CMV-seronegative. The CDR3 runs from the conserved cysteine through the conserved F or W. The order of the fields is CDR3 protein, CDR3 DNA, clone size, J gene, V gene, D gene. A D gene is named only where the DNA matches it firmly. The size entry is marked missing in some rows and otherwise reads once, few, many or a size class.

cdr3_aa: CASSQGSGGTEAFF; cdr3_nt: TGTGCCAGCAGCCAAGGGTCAGGGGGCACTGAAGCTTTCTTT; clone_size: few; j_call: TRBJ1-1; v_call: TRBV4-2; d_call: TRBD1
cdr3_aa: CASSPSAAHNEQFF; cdr3_nt: TGTGCCAGCAGCCCCTCTGCGGCCCACAATGAGCAGTTCTTC; clone_size: .; j_call: TRBJ2-1; v_call: TRBV7-2; d_call: .
cdr3_aa: CASSTTGGTGELFF; cdr3_nt: TGCGCCAGCTCCACTACAGGGGGCACCGGGGAGCTGTTTTTT; clone_size: .; j_call: TRBJ2-2; v_call: TRBV5-1; d_call: TRBD1
cdr3_aa: CASSTRTALTGELFF; cdr3_nt: TGTGCCAGTAGTACAAGGACAGCTTTAACCGGGGAGCTGTTTTTT; clone_size: .; j_call: TRBJ2-2; v_call: TRBV19; d_call: .
cdr3_aa: CASSLAGPSYNEQFF; cdr3_nt: TGCGCCAGCAGCTTAGCGGGCCCATCCTACAATGAGCAGTTCTTC; clone_size: .; j_call: TRBJ2-1; v_call: TRBV5-1; d_call: .
cdr3_aa: CASSFQPRSEQFF; cdr3_nt: TGTGCCAGCAGCTTCCAGCCCCGGAGTGAGCAGTTCTTC; clone_size: .; j_call: TRBJ2-1; v_call: TRBV11-3; d_call: .
cdr3_aa: CASAPSGTSGVEQYF; cdr3_nt: TGTGCCAGCGCTCCTTCCGGGACTAGCGGGGTCGAGCAGTACTTC; clone_size: few; j_call: TRBJ2-7; v_call: TRBV9; d_call: TRBD2
cdr3_aa: CASSPTGQGSEQYF; cdr3_nt: TGTGCCAGCAGTCCAACGGGACAGGGGAGCGAGCAGTACTTC; clone_size: .; j_call: TRBJ2-7; v_call: TRBV27; d_call: TRBD1
cdr3_aa: CASSYGTDTQYF; cdr3_nt: TGTGCCAGTAGTTATGGCACAGATACGCAGTATTTT; clone_size: .; j_call: TRBJ2-3; v_call: TRBV19; d_call: .
cdr3_aa: CATKGRFGQPQHF; cdr3_nt: TGTGCCACCAAAGGCAGGTTCGGTCAGCCCCAGCATTTT; clone_size: .; j_call: TRBJ1-5; v_call: TRBV15; d_call: .
cdr3_aa: CASESLDLDTQYF; cdr3_nt: TGTGCCAGCGAGTCTCTGGACTTAGATACGCAGTATTTT; clone_size: few; j_call: TRBJ2-3; v_call: TRBV7-9; d_call: .
cdr3_aa: CASSRGSDRGNVLTF; cdr3_nt: TGTGCCAGCAGCCGCGGCAGTGACAGGGGGAACGTCCTGACTTTC; clone_size: .; j_call: TRBJ2-6; v_call: TRBV7-6; d_call: TRBD1
cdr3_aa: CASSSRTGTSASVSTDTQYF; cdr3_nt: TGTGCCAGCAGCTCGCGAACCGGGACTAGCGCTTCCGTGAGCACAGATACGCAGTATTTT; clone_size: .; j_call: TRBJ2-3; v_call: TRBV7-6; d_call: TRBD2
cdr3_aa: CASSKGQGAPQPQHF; cdr3_nt: TGTGCCAGTAGTAAAGGACAGGGGGCTCCTCAGCCCCAGCATTTT; clone_size: once; j_call: TRBJ1-5; v_call: TRBV19; d_call: TRBD1
cdr3_aa: CASSNFRGSNQPQHF; cdr3_nt: TGTGCCAGTAGTAACTTTCGGGGTAGCAATCAGCCCCAGCATTTT; clone_size: .; j_call: TRBJ1-5; v_call: TRBV19; d_call: .
cdr3_aa: CASSRTGNYGYTF; cdr3_nt: TGTGCCAGCAGCCGGACGGGAAACTATGGCTACACCTTC; clone_size: few; j_call: TRBJ1-2; v_call: TRBV13; d_call: .
cdr3_aa: CASSRGQGASHTDTQYF; cdr3_nt: TGTGCCAGCAGCCGGGGACAGGGGGCAAGTCACACAGATACGCAGTATTTT; clone_size: once; j_call: TRBJ2-3; v_call: TRBV5-4; d_call: TRBD1
cdr3_aa: CASGRGEDTEAFF; cdr3_nt: TGTGCTAGTGGCCGCGGGGAGGACACTGAAGCTTTCTTT; clone_size: .; j_call: TRBJ1-1; v_call: TRBV12-5; d_call: .
cdr3_aa: CASSPDSDYNSPLHF; cdr3_nt: TGTGCCAGCAGTCCGGACAGTGACTATAATTCACCCCTCCACTTT; clone_size: once; j_call: TRBJ1-6; v_call: TRBV28; d_call: .
cdr3_aa: CASSIDTDNYGYTF; cdr3_nt: TGTGCCAGTAGTATTGACACAGACAACTATGGCTACACCTTC; clone_size: once; j_call: TRBJ1-2; v_call: TRBV19; d_call: .
cdr3_aa: CASSQGTGPSYEQYF; cdr3_nt: TGCGCCAGCAGCCAGGGGACAGGGCCCTCCTACGAGCAGTACTTC; clone_size: .; j_call: TRBJ2-7; v_call: TRBV4-3; d_call: TRBD1
cdr3_aa: CASSPGTESSYEQYF; cdr3_nt: TGTGCCAGCTCACCGGGGACAGAGAGCTCCTACGAGCAGTACTTC; clone_size: .; j_call: TRBJ2-7; v_call: TRBV18; d_call: TRBD1
cdr3_aa: CASSLRLSGSSYEQYF; cdr3_nt: TGTGCCAGCAGCTTAAGGTTGAGCGGAAGCTCCTACGAGCAGTACTTC; clone_size: .; j_call: TRBJ2-7; v_call: TRBV13; d_call: .
cdr3_aa: CASSWSVRPSSYEQYF; cdr3_nt: TGTGCCAGCAGCTGGAGCGTACGGCCAAGCTCCTACGAGCAGTACTTC; clone_size: few; j_call: TRBJ2-7; v_call: TRBV7-8; d_call: .
cdr3_aa: CAISESRESGYTF; cdr3_nt: TGTGCCATCAGTGAGTCAAGGGAGTCTGGCTACACCTTC; clone_size: few; j_call: TRBJ1-2; v_call: TRBV10-3; d_call: .
cdr3_aa: CASSSTARTEAFF; cdr3_nt: TGTGCCAGCAGTTCGACAGCTAGGACTGAAGCTTTCTTT; clone_size: .; j_call: TRBJ1-1; v_call: TRBV25-1; d_call: .
cdr3_aa: CASTRLAGGYEQYF; cdr3_nt: TGTGCCAGCACCAGACTAGCGGGGGGCTACGAGCAGTACTTC; clone_size: .; j_call: TRBJ2-7; v_call: TRBV6-6; d_call: TRBD2
cdr3_aa: CASIQQLANTEAFF; cdr3_nt: TGTGCCAGCATTCAACAGCTAGCGAACACTGAAGCTTTCTTT; clone_size: few; j_call: TRBJ1-1; v_call: TRBV5-5; d_call: .
cdr3_aa: CAWSVARDSGNTIYF; cdr3_nt: TGTGCCTGGAGTGTAGCCCGGGACTCTGGAAACACCATATATTTT; clone_size: few; j_call: TRBJ1-3; v_call: TRBV30; d_call: .
cdr3_aa: CASAQGSTEAFF; cdr3_nt: TGTGCCAGCGCGCAGGGAAGTACCGAAGCTTTCTTT; clone_size: .; j_call: TRBJ1-1; v_call: TRBV6-5; d_call: .
cdr3_aa: CASSFSTSTDTQYF; cdr3_nt: TGTGCCAGCAGCTTTTCCACAAGCACAGATACGCAGTATTTT; clone_size: few; j_call: TRBJ2-3; v_call: TRBV11-2; d_call: .
cdr3_aa: CASSDLLPGANVLTF; cdr3_nt: TGTGCCAGCAGTGATTTACTTCCTGGGGCCAACGTCCTGACTTTC; clone_size: .; j_call: TRBJ2-6; v_call: TRBV2; d_call: .
cdr3_aa: CASSTGTGVYNEKLFF; cdr3_nt: TGTGCCAGCAGCACCGGGACAGGGGTTTATAATGAAAAACTGTTTTTT; clone_size: .; j_call: TRBJ1-4; v_call: TRBV5-8; d_call: TRBD1
cdr3_aa: CATSRVDSTGANVLTF; cdr3_nt: TGTGCCACCAGCAGAGTAGATTCTACTGGGGCCAACGTCCTGACTTTC; clone_size: few; j_call: TRBJ2-6; v_call: TRBV15; d_call: .
cdr3_aa: CASSATGTANTEAFF; cdr3_nt: TGTGCCAGTAGTGCCACCGGGACAGCGAACACTGAAGCTTTCTTT; clone_size: .; j_call: TRBJ1-1; v_call: TRBV19; d_call: TRBD1
cdr3_aa: CASSIRGGELFF; cdr3_nt: TGTGCCAGTAGTATTAGGGGCGGGGAGCTGTTTTTT; clone_size: .; j_call: TRBJ2-2; v_call: TRBV19; d_call: .
cdr3_aa: CASNPGRAGNTIYF; cdr3_nt: TGTGCCAGCAACCCGGGAAGAGCTGGAAACACCATATATTTT; clone_size: .; j_call: TRBJ1-3; v_call: TRBV6-1; d_call: .
cdr3_aa: CASSWGQQYEQYF; cdr3_nt: TGTGCCAGCAGCTGGGGACAGCAATACGAGCAGTACTTC; clone_size: .; j_call: TRBJ2-7; v_call: TRBV6-5; d_call: TRBD1
cdr3_aa: CASGTTYEQYF; cdr3_nt: TGTGCCAGCGGGACTACCTACGAGCAGTACTTC; clone_size: .; j_call: TRBJ2-7; v_call: TRBV6-5; d_call: TRBD2
cdr3_aa: CAISGLAGTTGELFF; cdr3_nt: TGTGCCATCAGTGGACTAGCGGGAACCACCGGGGAGCTGTTTTTT; clone_size: once; j_call: TRBJ2-2; v_call: TRBV10-3; d_call: TRBD2
cdr3_aa: CASSLSSGTDTQYF; cdr3_nt: TGTGCCAGCAGCTTATCTAGCGGCACAGATACGCAGTATTTT; clone_size: .; j_call: TRBJ2-3; v_call: TRBV7-6; d_call: .
cdr3_aa: CASSQDSGQNTYEQYF; cdr3_nt: TGCGCCAGCAGCCAAGATTCGGGACAAAACACCTACGAGCAGTACTTC; clone_size: .; j_call: TRBJ2-7; v_call: TRBV4-3; d_call: .
cdr3_aa: CASSYSAGTVNEKLFF; cdr3_nt: TGTGCCAGCAGTTACTCGGCGGGGACGGTTAATGAAAAACTGTTTTTT; clone_size: few; j_call: TRBJ1-4; v_call: TRBV6-5; d_call: .
cdr3_aa: CASSQAVRLEQFF; cdr3_nt: TGCGCCAGCAGCCAGGCAGTCCGGCTTGAGCAGTTCTTC; clone_size: .; j_call: TRBJ2-1; v_call: TRBV5-1; d_call: .
cdr3_aa: CASSRTSGRNTGELFF; cdr3_nt: TGTGCCAGCAGCCGAACTAGCGGGAGAAACACCGGGGAGCTGTTTTTT; clone_size: .; j_call: TRBJ2-2; v_call: TRBV9; d_call: TRBD2